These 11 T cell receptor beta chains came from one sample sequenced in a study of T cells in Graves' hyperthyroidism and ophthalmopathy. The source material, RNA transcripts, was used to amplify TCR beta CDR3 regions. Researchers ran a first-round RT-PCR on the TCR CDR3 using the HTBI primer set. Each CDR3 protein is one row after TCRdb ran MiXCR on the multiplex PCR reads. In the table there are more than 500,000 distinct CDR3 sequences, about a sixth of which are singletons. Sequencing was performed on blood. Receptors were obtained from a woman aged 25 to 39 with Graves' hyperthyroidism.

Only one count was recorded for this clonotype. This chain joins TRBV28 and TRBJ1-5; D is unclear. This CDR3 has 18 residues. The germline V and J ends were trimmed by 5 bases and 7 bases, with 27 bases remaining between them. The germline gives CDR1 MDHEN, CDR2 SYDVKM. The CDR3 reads CASSNSHVPAGRKQPQHF. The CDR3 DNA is TGTGCCAGCAGTAATAGTCATGTGCCGGCGGGGAGGAAACAGCCCCAGCATTTT. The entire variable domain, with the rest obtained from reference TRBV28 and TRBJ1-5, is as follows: DVKVTQSSRYLVKRTGEKVFLECVQDMDHENMFWYRQDPGLGLRLIYFSYDVKMKEKGDIPEGYSVSREKKERFSLILESASTNQTSMYLCASSNSHVPAGRKQPQHFGDGTRLSIL.

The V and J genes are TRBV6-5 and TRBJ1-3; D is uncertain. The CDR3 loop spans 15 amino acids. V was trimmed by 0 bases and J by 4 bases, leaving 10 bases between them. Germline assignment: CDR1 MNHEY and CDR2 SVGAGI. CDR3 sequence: CASSYSTWPGNTIYF. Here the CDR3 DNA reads TGTGCCAGCAGTTACTCGACTTGGCCCGGAAACACCATATATTTT.

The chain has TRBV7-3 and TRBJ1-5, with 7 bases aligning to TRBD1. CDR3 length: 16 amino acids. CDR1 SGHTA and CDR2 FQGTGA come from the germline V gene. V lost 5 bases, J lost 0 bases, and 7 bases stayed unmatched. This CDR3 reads CASSTSQGGSNQPQHF. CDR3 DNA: TGTGCCAGCAGCACCTCTCAGGGGGGTAGCAATCAGCCCCAGCATTTT.

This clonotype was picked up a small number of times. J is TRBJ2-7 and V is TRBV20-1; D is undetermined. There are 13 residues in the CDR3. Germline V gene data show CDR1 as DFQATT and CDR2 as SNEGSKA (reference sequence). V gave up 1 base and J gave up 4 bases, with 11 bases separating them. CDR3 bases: TGCAGTGCTAGAGTGGAGTCCAAGTACGAGCAGTACTTC. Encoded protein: CSARVESKYEQYF.

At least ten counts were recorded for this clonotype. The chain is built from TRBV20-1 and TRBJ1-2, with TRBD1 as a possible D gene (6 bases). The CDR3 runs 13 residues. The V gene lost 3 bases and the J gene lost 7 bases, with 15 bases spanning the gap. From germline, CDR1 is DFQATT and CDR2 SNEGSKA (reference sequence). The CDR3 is CSASYREEFGYTF. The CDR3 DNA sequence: TGCAGTGCTAGTTACAGGGAGGAGTTTGGCTACACCTTC.

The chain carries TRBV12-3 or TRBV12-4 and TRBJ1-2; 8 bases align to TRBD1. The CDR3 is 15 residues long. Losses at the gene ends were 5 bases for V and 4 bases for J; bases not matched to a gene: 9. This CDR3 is CASSTDRTGFYGYTF. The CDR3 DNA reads TGTGCCAGCAGTACCGATCGGACAGGGTTCTATGGCTACACCTTC.

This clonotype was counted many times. In nucleotides, the CDR3 is TGTGCCAGCAGCTTGGGACAGCCCCCGGACGGCTACGAGCAGTACTTC. Its protein product is CASSLGQPPDGYEQYF. This chain uses TRBV27 with TRBJ2-7; 7 bases fit TRBD1. The germline CDR1 and CDR2 sequences are MNHEY and SMNVEV (reference sequence). With 6 bases clipped from V and 3 bases from J, the junction kept 14 bases outside the gene matches. The length of the CDR3 is 16 residues.

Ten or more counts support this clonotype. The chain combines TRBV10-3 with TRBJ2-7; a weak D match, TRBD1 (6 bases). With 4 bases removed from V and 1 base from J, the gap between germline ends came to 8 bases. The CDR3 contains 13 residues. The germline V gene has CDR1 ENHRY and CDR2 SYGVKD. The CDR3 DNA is TGTGCCATCAGTGCGGACAGATCCTACGAGCAGTACTTC. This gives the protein CAISADRSYEQYF.

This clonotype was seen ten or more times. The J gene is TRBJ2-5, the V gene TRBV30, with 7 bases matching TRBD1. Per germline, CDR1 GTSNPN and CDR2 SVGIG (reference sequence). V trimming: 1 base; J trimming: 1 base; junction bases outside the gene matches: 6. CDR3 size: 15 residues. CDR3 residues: CAWSGTWTGQETQYF. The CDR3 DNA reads TGTGCCTGGAGTGGAACCTGGACAGGCCAAGAGACCCAGTACTTC.

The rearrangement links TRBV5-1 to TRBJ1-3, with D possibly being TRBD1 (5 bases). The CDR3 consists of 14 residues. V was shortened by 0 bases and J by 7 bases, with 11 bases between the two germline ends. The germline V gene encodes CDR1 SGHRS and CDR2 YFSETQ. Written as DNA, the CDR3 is TGCGCCAGCAGCTTGGTATCAGGGTCCAACACCATATATTTT. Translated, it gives CASSLVSGSNTIYF.

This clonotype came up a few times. CDR3 region: CSARDLFLRRERSSDEQFF. The CDR3 DNA sequence: TGCAGTGCTAGAGATCTCTTTTTGAGGCGGGAGCGGAGTAGTGATGAGCAGTTCTTC. V is TRBV20-1 and J is TRBJ2-1; the match to TRBD2 covers 7 bases. Germline V CDR1 and CDR2: DFQATT, SNEGSKA (reference sequence). Unmatched junction bases numbered 22, after V lost 0 bases and J lost 8 bases. CDR3 length equals 19 residues.